This T cell receptor (beta chain) was identified in a study of post-analysis software for immune sequencing data. Study-level results: Same-batch preparations were strongly co-clustered by F measure. The five TRBV segments detected at higher frequency in patients than in controls included TRBV5-6, TRBV5-1 and TRBV20-1.

This clonotype was recorded a few times. Its antigen is unidentified. Trimming shortened V by 1 base and J by 6 bases, and 14 bases separated the two germline ends. CDR3 length: 15 amino acids. CDR1 and CDR2 (germline): SGHTA, FQGNSA. Prepared libraries of TCR beta cDNA carried unique molecular identifiers. One entry per CDR3 protein, called by TCRdb with MiXCR from the PCR reads. The table has around 710,000 distinct CDR3 sequences, 46% seen once; the top ten hold roughly 4.9%. The V call is TRBV7-2, the J call TRBJ2-3, with TRBD2 as a possible D gene (5 bases). Sequencing was carried out using blood. The TCR originated in a girl aged 10-17 years with multiple sclerosis. The CDR3 sequence is CASSLVGLPVDTQYF. As DNA, the CDR3 is TGTGCCAGCAGCTTAGTTGGACTTCCGGTCGATACGCAGTATTTT. The variable domain in full, completed from reference TRBV7-2 and TRBJ2-3, reads GAGVSQSPSNKVTEKGKDVELRCDPISGHTALYWYRQSLGQGLEFLIYFQGNSAPDKSGLPSDRFSAERTGGSVSTLTIQRTQQEDSAVYLCASSLVGLPVDTQYFGPGTRLTVL.